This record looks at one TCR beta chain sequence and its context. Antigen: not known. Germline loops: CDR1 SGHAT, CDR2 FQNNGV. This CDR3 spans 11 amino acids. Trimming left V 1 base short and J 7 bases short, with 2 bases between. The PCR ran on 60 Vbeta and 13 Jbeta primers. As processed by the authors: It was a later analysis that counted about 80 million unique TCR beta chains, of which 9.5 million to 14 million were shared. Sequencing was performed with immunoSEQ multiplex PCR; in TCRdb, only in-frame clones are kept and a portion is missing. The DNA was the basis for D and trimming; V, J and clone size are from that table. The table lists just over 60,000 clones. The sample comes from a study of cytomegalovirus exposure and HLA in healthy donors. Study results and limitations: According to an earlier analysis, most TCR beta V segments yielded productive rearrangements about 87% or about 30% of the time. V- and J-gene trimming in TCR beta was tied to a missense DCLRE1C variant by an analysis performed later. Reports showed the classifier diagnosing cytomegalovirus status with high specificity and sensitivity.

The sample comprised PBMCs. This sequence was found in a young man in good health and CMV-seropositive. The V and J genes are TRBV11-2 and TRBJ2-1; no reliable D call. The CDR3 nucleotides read TGTGCCAGCAGCTTAGCAAATGAGCAGTTCTTC. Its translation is CASSLANEQFF.